Listed below are T cell receptor beta chains from one sample, sequenced in a study of CD8+CD57+ T cells in acquired aplastic anemia. TCRdb itself ran the reads through MiXCR, one entry per CDR3 protein. In the table there are 350,000 to 450,000 distinct CDR3 sequences, under 80% of which are singletons. Sequencing was carried out using sorted CD4+, CD8+, or CD8+CD57+ T cells (not recorded which) from PBMCs. All receptors derive from a human donor in good health, serving as a control. Both conserved end residues are part of each CDR3. The order of the fields is D gene, V gene, J gene, clone size, CDR3 DNA, CDR3 protein. D genes are given only for firm matches. Where a row states a size, it is once, few, many or the class of an expanded clone; other rows omit it.

d_call: TRBD1; v_call: TRBV7-8; j_call: TRBJ2-3; clone_size: few; cdr3_nt: TGTGCCAGCAGCCCGACAGGGGTGGATACGCAGTATTTT; cdr3_aa: CASSPTGVDTQYF
d_call: -; v_call: TRBV9; j_call: TRBJ1-1; clone_size: many; cdr3_nt: TGTGCCAGCAGCTTTTATACTCGGGGAGAAGCTTTCTTT; cdr3_aa: CASSFYTRGEAFF
d_call: -; v_call: TRBV5-1; j_call: TRBJ1-1; clone_size: many; cdr3_nt: TGCGCCAGCAGCTTATTGGTAGAGCCTACTGAAGCTTTCTTT; cdr3_aa: CASSLLVEPTEAFF
d_call: -; v_call: TRBV29-1; j_call: TRBJ2-1; clone_size: once; cdr3_nt: -; cdr3_aa: CSLGDSALYLCASSLSDRGEQLF
d_call: TRBD1; v_call: TRBV10-3; j_call: TRBJ1-5; clone_size: many; cdr3_nt: TGTGCCACGTCCCTCGGGACAGGGGATCAGCCCCAGCATTTT; cdr3_aa: CATSLGTGDQPQHF
d_call: TRBD1; v_call: TRBV19; j_call: TRBJ1-3; clone_size: few; cdr3_nt: TGTGCCAGTTGCCAGGGGGCTGGAAACACCATATATTTT; cdr3_aa: CASCQGAGNTIYF
d_call: -; v_call: TRBV20-1; j_call: TRBJ2-1; clone_size: few; cdr3_nt: TGCAGTGCTAGAGGATTAGGGGGAAATTACAATGAGCAGTTCTTC; cdr3_aa: CSARGLGGNYNEQFF
d_call: -; v_call: TRBV7-2; j_call: TRBJ2-3; clone_size: few; cdr3_nt: TGTGCCAGCAGCTTAGGCGGAACTAGCACAGATACGCAGTATTTT; cdr3_aa: CASSLGGTSTDTQYF
d_call: TRBD1; v_call: TRBV5-1; j_call: TRBJ1-2; clone_size: few; cdr3_nt: TGCGCCAGCAGCTTGGGGACAGGGAGCTATGGCTACACCTTC; cdr3_aa: CASSLGTGSYGYTF
d_call: TRBD2; v_call: TRBV5-1; j_call: TRBJ2-4; clone_size: once; cdr3_nt: TGCGCCAGCAGCTTGGTGACTGGCGGGGGGTTAGCCAAAAACATTCAGTACTTC; cdr3_aa: CASSLVTGGGLAKNIQYF
d_call: -; v_call: TRBV24-1; j_call: TRBJ2-3; clone_size: -; cdr3_nt: TGTGCCACCAGTGGCTGGGGTAGCACAGATACGCAGTATTTT; cdr3_aa: CATSGWGSTDTQYF
d_call: TRBD2; v_call: TRBV19; j_call: TRBJ2-7; clone_size: -; cdr3_nt: TGTGCCAGTAGTACCAGCGGGGGTGCACCTCCGTGCTCCTACGAGCAGTACTTC; cdr3_aa: CASSTSGGAPPCSYEQYF
d_call: TRBD1; v_call: TRBV20-1; j_call: TRBJ2-3; clone_size: many; cdr3_nt: TGCAGTGCTGGGACAGCCAGCCCAGATACGCAGTATTTT; cdr3_aa: CSAGTASPDTQYF